This TCR beta chain was found in a study of beta chain features in type 1 diabetes. Sequencing targeted expressed TCRB transcripts, as all isolated RNA had been reverse transcribed. Here immunoSEQ multiplex PCR was the method, and the copy in TCRdb shows in-frame clones only, minus some. The sample yields under 850,000 clones, about an eighth seen once. In the case of this clone: Its target is not known.

The germline gives CDR1 MNHEY, CDR2 SVGAGI. This CDR3 has 14 amino acids. V lost 8 bases and J lost 6; bases outside the gene matches: 9. Broader study findings: TCRB CDR3s from Type 1 diabetes patients were moderately but significantly shorter in all four CD4+ subsets.

The receptor's source is a young man with type 1 diabetes. The V call is TRBV6-5, the J call TRBJ1-2, with TRBD1 matching over 10 bases. Sequenced input: naive CD4+ T cells from blood. The DNA of the CDR3 is TGTGCCAGCCTGCCCTGGACAGGGGGGGATGGCTACACCTTC. It is translated as CASLPWTGGDGYTF.